These 21 T cell receptor beta chains were all obtained from the same sample, sequenced in a study of blood T cell repertoires in COVID-19. Profiling relied on immunoSEQ multiplex PCR, and the TCRdb table lists in-frame clones only, not all of them. The sample contains 120,000 or so clones, around four fifths of which appear only once. Material: peripheral blood. These receptors were taken from a human donor in a cohort sampled during active COVID-19.

The chain uses TRBV10-3 and TRBJ1-1; TRBD1 matches at 8 bases. The trim removed 11 bases at V and 5 bases at J, leaving 7 bases unmatched. Germline V lookup: CDR1 ENHRY, CDR2 SYGVKD. The CDR3 length is 12 residues. CDR3 region: CASRTGLTEAFF. In DNA form, the CDR3 reads TGTGCCTCCCGGACAGGGTTAACTGAAGCTTTCTTT.

This chain joins TRBV28 and TRBJ2-4; 9 bases map to TRBD2. The germline V gene encodes CDR1 MDHEN and CDR2 SYDVKM. The CDR3 is 17 residues long. The J segment lost 3 bases and the V segment lost 6 bases, leaving 12 bases of the junction unmatched. The CDR3 is CASSPPGSGRLKNIQYF. The DNA for the CDR3 is TGTGCCAGCAGCCCCCCGGGTAGCGGGAGACTCAAAAACATTCAGTACTTC.

The rearrangement uses TRBV12-3 or TRBV12-4 and TRBJ2-3, with D unclear. V lost 7 bases to trimming and J lost 3 bases, with 11 bases between them. The CDR3 runs to 13 residues. The CDR3 reads CASTPPITDTQYF. As DNA, the CDR3 is TGTGCCAGCACCCCCCCCATTACAGATACGCAGTATTTT.

The chain combines TRBV7-8 with TRBJ2-1, with 15 bases lining up with TRBD2. This CDR3 has 18 residues. J gave up 1 base and V 4 bases, and 5 bases lay outside the gene matches. Germline lookup yields CDR1 SGHVS and CDR2 FQNEAQ. CDR3 nucleotide sequence: TGTGCCAGCAGCTCGGGGACTAGCGGGAGGTATTCCTACAATGAGCAGTTCTTC. It yields the protein CASSSGTSGRYSYNEQFF.

Here the CDR3 DNA reads TGTGCCAGTAGTATTGGGAGGGGCCAGTACGAGCAGTACTTC. This codes for CASSIGRGQYEQYF. This sequence joins TRBV19 and TRBJ2-7, with TRBD2 matching over 7 bases. The CDR3 length is 14 residues. Germline V gives CDR1 LNHDA, CDR2 SQIVND (reference sequence). Unmatched junction bases numbered 6, after V lost 3 bases and J lost 4 bases.

The rearrangement links TRBV6-5 to TRBJ1-2; 7 nucleotides align to TRBD1. The V gene end was trimmed by 0 bases and the J gene end by 6 bases; junction bases not matched to a gene: 1. The CDR3 contains 13 residues. Germline lookup yields CDR1 MNHEY and CDR2 SVGAGI. CDR3 nucleotide sequence: TGTGCCAGCAGTTACTCGACAGGGCATGGCTACACCTTC. This gives the protein CASSYSTGHGYTF.

This chain uses TRBV5-1 with TRBJ1-1; D possibly corresponds to TRBD1 (5 bases). Germline CDR1 is SGHRS and CDR2 is YFSETQ. The CDR3 totals 13 residues. V shed 2 bases and J shed 4 bases, with 9 bases lying between them. CDR3 residues: CASSFSGGTEAFF. In DNA, the CDR3 is TGCGCCAGCAGCTTTTCGGGGGGCACTGAAGCTTTCTTT.

The count of this clone is one. J is TRBJ1-5 and V is TRBV7-9; D is uncertain. This CDR3 has 15 amino acids. The germline V gene has CDR1 SEHNR and CDR2 FQNEAQ (reference sequence). Trimming shortened V by 0 bases and J by 6 bases, and 12 bases separated the two germline ends. The CDR3 coding sequence is TGTGCCAGCAGCTTAGCAGGCGGGGAGGGTCAGCCCCAGCATTTT. Translation: CASSLAGGEGQPQHF.

The chain is built from TRBV7-8 and TRBJ2-6; D not resolved. This CDR3 spans 15 amino acids. Trimming took off 2 bases at V and 2 bases at J, with 7 bases between the two ends. Germline CDR1 and CDR2: SGHVS and FQNEAQ. CDR3 bases: TGTGCCAGCAGCTTATGGAGCGCTGGGGCCAACGTCCTGACTTTC. Its translation is CASSLWSAGANVLTF.

This sequence joins TRBV3-1 (or the pseudogene TRBV3-2) and TRBJ2-5, with 12 bases fitting TRBD2. CDR3 length: 16 amino acids. The V segment lost 1 base and the J segment 4 bases; nucleotides outside the gene matches: 4. Germline lookup yields CDR1 LGHDT and CDR2 YNNKEL (reference sequence). In nucleotides, the CDR3 is TGTGCCAGCAGCCAAGGGGTGGGACTAGCGGGAGAGACCCAGTACTTC. Protein sequence: CASSQGVGLAGETQYF.

The chain joins TRBV19 to TRBJ2-3; 10 bases match TRBD1. CDR3 size: 16 residues. Germline-derived CDR1 and CDR2 are LNHDA and SQIVND (reference sequence). Losses at the gene ends were 6 bases for V and 1 base for J; bases not matched to a gene: 7. CDR3 coding DNA: TGTGCCAGTAGAAACACCGGGACAGGGGGCACAGATACGCAGTATTTT. Protein sequence: CASRNTGTGGTDTQYF. The full variable domain, with the rest looked up from reference TRBV19 and TRBJ2-3, is DGGITQSPKYLFRKEGQNVTLSCEQNLNHDAMYWYRQDPGQGLRLIYYSQIVNDFQKGDIAEGYSVSREKKESFPLTVTSAQKNPTAFYLCASRNTGTGGTDTQYFGPGTRLTVL.

The chain links TRBV9 to TRBJ2-3; TRBD2 aligns across 9 bases. The CDR3 is made up of 16 amino acids. Germline V CDR1 and CDR2: SGDLS, YYNGEE. The V gene end was trimmed by 4 bases and the J gene end by 3 bases; junction bases not matched to a gene: 9. The CDR3 DNA sequence: TGTGCCAGCAGCAAGAATCCTAGCGGGAAAACAGATACGCAGTATTTT. It encodes CASSKNPSGKTDTQYF.

V gene TRBV28 combines with J gene TRBJ1-1; no clear D. The ends were cut back, 2 bases at V and 2 bases at J, with 9 bases in the middle. Germline V lookup: CDR1 MDHEN, CDR2 SYDVKM. The CDR3 loop spans 14 amino acids. DNA for the CDR3: TGTGCCAGCAGTTTAGTAACTGGTAACACTGAAGCTTTCTTT. Translated, it gives CASSLVTGNTEAFF.

The rearrangement links TRBV7-3 to TRBJ1-1; 8 bases are a match to TRBD1. Germline V gives CDR1 SGHTA, CDR2 FQGTGA. The junction had 13 bases not matched to a gene; V was cut back by 1 base and J by 3 bases. This CDR3 has 18 residues. The CDR3 nucleotides are TGTGCCAGCAGCTTAAAACAGGGGGAAGAGTCTCCGGACACTGAAGCTTTCTTT. The encoded protein is CASSLKQGEESPDTEAFF.

The CDR3 here is CAISESRTGGYEQFF. In DNA, the CDR3 is TGTGCCATCAGTGAGTCTAGGACAGGGGGCTATGAGCAGTTCTTC. V and J are TRBV10-3 and TRBJ2-1; 11 bases are a match to TRBD1. CDR1 and CDR2 from the germline V gene are ENHRY and SYGVKD. This CDR3 has 15 amino acids. Unmatched junction bases numbered 3, after V lost 0 bases and J lost 8 bases.

The genes are TRBV7-7 and TRBJ2-5; possibly TRBD1 for D (7 bases). The CDR3 loop spans 14 amino acids. The germline V gene has CDR1 SSHAT and CDR2 FNYEAQ (reference sequence). In DNA, the CDR3 is TGTGCTAGCGGATACAGGGGAGGCCAAGAGACCCAGTACTTC. It translates to CASGYRGGQETQYF.

V usage is TRBV7-2 and J usage is TRBJ2-3; 7 bases fit TRBD2. The germline CDR1 and CDR2 sequences are SGHTA and FQGNSA. The CDR3 loop spans 15 amino acids. Trimming took 3 bases from V and 3 from J; bases not matched to a gene: 6. The CDR3 nucleotides are TGTGCCAGCAGCTTCAGCGGGATTAGTACAGATACGCAGTATTTT. Protein product: CASSFSGISTDTQYF.

This sequence joins TRBV7-2 and TRBJ1-6; D not resolved. V was shortened by 6 bases and J by 16 bases, with 16 bases between the two germline ends. This CDR3 is 12 amino acids long. CDR1 SGHTA and CDR2 FQGNSA come from the germline V gene. CDR3 loop: CASRRSTGFLHF. The CDR3 nucleotides read TGTGCCAGCAGACGAAGCACCGGTTTTCTCCACTTT.

The chain carries TRBV10-3 and TRBJ1-4; maybe TRBD1 (6 bases). Trimming took 4 bases from V and 3 from J, leaving 9 bases between them. The CDR3 sequence is 14 residues long. Germline V gene data show CDR1 as ENHRY and CDR2 as SYGVKD. CDR3 protein: CAISGGQANEKLFF. The CDR3 DNA reads as TGTGCCATCAGTGGGGGACAAGCTAATGAAAAACTGTTTTTT.

DNA of the CDR3: TGTGCCAGCAGCTTAACTAGCGGGGTACCTGCGGGCTACAATGAGCAGTTCTTC. Encoded protein: CASSLTSGVPAGYNEQFF. This chain connects TRBV7-6 to TRBJ2-1; 10 bases fit TRBD2. CDR3 length equals 18 residues. CDR1 and CDR2 from the germline V gene are SGHVS and FNYEAQ. The junction had 10 bases not matched to a gene; V was cut back by 2 bases and J by 3 bases.

V usage is TRBV5-1 and J usage is TRBJ2-2, with a weak D call TRBD1 (6 bases). Trimming took off 4 bases at V and 5 bases at J, with 9 bases between the two ends. This CDR3 comprises 13 residues. Looked up from germline, CDR1 is SGHRS and CDR2 is YFSETQ. This CDR3 reads CASSQRGTGELFF. The CDR3 coding sequence is TGCGCCAGCAGCCAAAGGGGGACCGGGGAGCTGTTTTTT.